These 13 T cell receptor beta chains were sequenced from one sample in a study of cytomegalovirus exposure and HLA in healthy donors. 60 Vbeta and 13 Jbeta primers were used in PCR. The data were produced by immunoSEQ multiplex PCR, yet TCRdb's version contains in-frame clones alone and is incomplete. The sample lists approximately 190,000 clones; more than 65% were seen once. The sequenced sample consisted of PBMCs. These receptors were taken from a man aged 35 to 55 in good health and CMV-seropositive.

The chain couples TRBV7-9 to TRBJ1-1; TRBD1 might be the D (6 bases). Trimming pared 1 base from V and 10 bases from J, leaving 16 bases between. CDR3 size: 14 residues. The germline gives CDR1 SEHNR, CDR2 FQNEAQ (reference sequence). CDR3 residues: CASSLEGGQGPAFF. The CDR3 nucleotides are TGTGCCAGCAGCTTAGAGGGGGGGCAGGGCCCAGCTTTCTTT.

This chain uses TRBV29-1 with TRBJ1-5; D is unresolved. Germline V CDR1 and CDR2: SQVTM, ANQGSEA. V lost 6 bases, J lost 4 bases, and 16 bases lay in between. The CDR3 runs 14 residues. The CDR3 here is CSVPNPQRNQPQHF. The CDR3 bases are TGCAGCGTCCCAAACCCACAGAGAAATCAGCCCCAGCATTTT.

The chain couples TRBV7-8 to TRBJ2-5, with TRBD2 as a possible D gene (5 bases). Germline CDR1 reads SGHVS; CDR2 reads FQNEAQ. Trimming cost V 2 bases and J 5 bases, with 9 bases left between them. The CDR3 has 13 amino acids. This CDR3 reads CASSLRGLETQYF. The CDR3 DNA reads TGTGCCAGCAGCTTAAGAGGGTTGGAGACCCAGTACTTC.

V gene TRBV28 combines with J gene TRBJ2-1; 14 bases map to TRBD2. J lost 8 bases, V lost 3 bases, and 9 bases had no gene match. Germline CDR1 is MDHEN and CDR2 is SYDVKM. The CDR3 consists of 17 residues. The CDR3 coding sequence is TGTGCCAGCAGTTTGTCCGGGACTAGCGGGAGATGGGATGAGCAGTTCTTC. It codes for CASSLSGTSGRWDEQFF.

The chain uses TRBV29-1 and TRBJ2-7; perhaps TRBD1 as D (5 bases). The CDR3 runs to 13 residues. Germline V gives CDR1 SQVTM, CDR2 ANQGSEA. V dropped 3 bases and J dropped 0 bases, with 9 bases sitting between them. The CDR3 DNA sequence: TGCAGCGTTGAGGGCAGGGACTCCTACGAGCAGTACTTC. It specifies CSVEGRDSYEQYF.

The rearrangement uses TRBV29-1 and TRBJ2-1; possibly TRBD2 for D (6 bases). Germline V gene lookup returns CDR1 SQVTM and CDR2 ANQGSEA. The germline V and J ends were trimmed by 4 bases and 6 bases, with 13 bases remaining between them. This CDR3 is 13 amino acids long. Here the CDR3 reads CSVGGTPSNEQFF. Here the CDR3 DNA reads TGCAGCGTTGGGGGGACTCCCTCCAATGAGCAGTTCTTC.

Only one count was recorded for this clone. The J gene is TRBJ2-5, the V gene TRBV6-1, with 7 bases aligning to TRBD2. The CDR3 extends over 11 amino acids. The trim removed 8 bases at V and 5 bases at J, leaving 2 bases unmatched. In germline, CDR1 is MNHNS, CDR2 SASEGT. The CDR3 nucleotides are TGTGCCAGCGGGGGGGAGGAGACCCAGTACTTC. Translating gives CASGGEETQYF.

This clone is a singleton in its sample. This chain joins TRBV6-1 and TRBJ1-5, with a weak D call TRBD1 (5 bases). Germline assignment: CDR1 MNHNS and CDR2 SASEGT. V lost 1 base and J 2 bases, leaving 9 bases between the germline ends. The CDR3 totals 15 residues. CDR3 DNA sequence: TGTGCCAGCAGTGAAGGGTGGGGGGGCAATCAGCCCCAGCATTTT. It encodes CASSEGWGGNQPQHF.

The V and J genes are TRBV19 and TRBJ2-2; 8 nucleotides match TRBD2. J lost 7 bases, V lost 10 bases, and 17 bases had no gene match. In germline, CDR1 is LNHDA, CDR2 SQIVND (reference sequence). This CDR3 spans 16 amino acids. CDR3 residues: CATYSLGSGRNGELFF. CDR3 in DNA: TGTGCCACATATTCTCTCGGAAGCGGGAGAAACGGGGAGCTGTTTTTT.

This chain uses TRBV18 with TRBJ2-7, with D possibly being TRBD2 (6 bases). The germline gives CDR1 KGHSH, CDR2 LQKENI. The CDR3 consists of 15 residues. V gave up 3 bases and J gave up 4 bases, with 16 bases separating them. The CDR3 sequence is CASSPYDGTGYEQYF. The CDR3 region has the DNA TGTGCCAGCTCACCGTACGACGGGACTGGATACGAGCAGTACTTC.

The gene calls are TRBV6-1 and TRBJ2-5, with 9 nucleotides matching TRBD1. The V and J ends lost 6 bases and 7 bases, in that order; junction bases with no gene match: 6. The CDR3 loop spans 13 amino acids. CDR1 and CDR2 (germline): MNHNS, SASEGT. CDR3 in amino acids: CASSGTGLGTQYF. The CDR3 DNA is TGTGCCAGCAGCGGGACAGGGCTTGGGACCCAGTACTTC.

This rearrangement joins TRBV4-1 to TRBJ1-2; weak D call: TRBD1 (5 bases). The CDR3 is made up of 16 amino acids. Germline CDR1 MGHRA, CDR2 YSYEKL. Trimming took off 0 bases at V and 0 bases at J, with 11 bases between the two ends. The CDR3: CASSQDGAATNYGYTF. CDR3 nucleotides: TGCGCCAGCAGCCAAGATGGGGCCGCAACTAACTATGGCTACACCTTC.

J is TRBJ2-7 and V is TRBV7-2; 7 positions agree with TRBD1. The CDR3 runs 12 residues. In germline, CDR1 is SGHTA, CDR2 FQGNSA. The ends lost 5 bases at V and 9 bases at J; junction bases unmatched: 7. The CDR3 region has the DNA TGTGCCAGCAGCGCCGACAGGGCGGTGCAGTACTTC. Translated, it gives CASSADRAVQYF.